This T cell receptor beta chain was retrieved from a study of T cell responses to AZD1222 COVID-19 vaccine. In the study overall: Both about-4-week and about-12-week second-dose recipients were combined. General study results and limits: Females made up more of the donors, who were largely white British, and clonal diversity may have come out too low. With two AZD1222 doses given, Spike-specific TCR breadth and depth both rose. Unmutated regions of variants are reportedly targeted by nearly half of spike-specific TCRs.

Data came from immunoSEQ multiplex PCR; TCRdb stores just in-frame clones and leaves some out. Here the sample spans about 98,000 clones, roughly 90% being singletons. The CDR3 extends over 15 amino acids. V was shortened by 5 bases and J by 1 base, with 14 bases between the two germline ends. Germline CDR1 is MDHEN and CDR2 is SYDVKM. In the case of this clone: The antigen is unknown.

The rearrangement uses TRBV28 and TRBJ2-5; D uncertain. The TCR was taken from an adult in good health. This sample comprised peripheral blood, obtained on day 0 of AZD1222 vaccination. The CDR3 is CASSRKDKPQETQYF. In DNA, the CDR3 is TGTGCCAGCAGTCGAAAAGACAAACCCCAAGAGACCCAGTACTTC.